Each of the 21 T cell receptor beta chains below was sequenced from the same sample in a study of T cell changes during pregnancy in multiple sclerosis. The method was immunoSEQ multiplex PCR; TCRdb's version includes in-frame clones alone and lacks a portion of them. The data contain about 49,000 clones, 80% to 95% of them singletons. This sample comprised peripheral blood, obtained after pregnancy. Source of these receptors: a female donor with multiple sclerosis, enrolled in a pregnancy study.

The CDR3 sequence: CAITEGNSSGANVLTF. As DNA, the CDR3 is TGCGCCATCACGGAGGGGAACAGCTCTGGGGCCAACGTCCTGACTTTC. The gene calls are TRBV5-1 and TRBJ2-6; weak D call: TRBD2 (6 bases). This CDR3 is 16 amino acids long. Looked up from germline, CDR1 is SGHRS and CDR2 is YFSETQ. The V end lost 9 bases, the J end lost 0 bases, and 16 bases lay between the germline ends.

CDR3 protein: CASSLAGAGNQPQHF. CDR3 sequence (DNA): TGCGCCAGCAGCTTGGCCGGAGCAGGGAATCAGCCCCAGCATTTT. This chain uses TRBV5-1 with TRBJ1-5, with D perhaps TRBD1 (5 bases). The CDR3 consists of 15 residues. CDR1 and CDR2 (germline): SGHRS, YFSETQ. The V end was cut by 0 bases, the J end by 4 bases, with 11 bases between.

The chain employs TRBV6-4 and TRBJ1-1, with 7 bases identical to TRBD1. The CDR3 extends over 12 amino acids. CDR1 and CDR2 (germline): MRHNA, SNTAGT. The CDR3 sequence is CPSQQGRTEAFF. The CDR3 DNA reads as TGTCCCTCCCAACAGGGGAGGACTGAAGCTTTCTTT.

DNA of the CDR3: TGTGCCAGCAGCTTATACGAGGTCTTGAACACTGAAGCTTTCTTT. This sequence encodes CASSLYEVLNTEAFF. V gene TRBV7-2 combines with J gene TRBJ1-1; D unresolved. V was clipped by 2 bases and J by 0 bases, with 10 bases between them. This CDR3 comprises 15 residues. Germline V gives CDR1 SGHTA, CDR2 FQGNSA.

V usage is TRBV28 and J usage is TRBJ2-3; 9 nucleotides agree with TRBD2. Trimming took 8 bases from V and 5 from J; bases not matched to a gene: 14. The CDR3 consists of 16 residues. The germline V gene encodes CDR1 MDHEN and CDR2 SYDVKM. The CDR3 region has the DNA TGTGCCAGCGCTGTCAGGAGGGGACTAGCAGTAGATACGCAGTATTTT. Its protein is CASAVRRGLAVDTQYF.

The gene calls are TRBV7-6 and TRBJ1-2, with D possibly matching TRBD1 (5 bases). V dropped 2 bases and J dropped 2 bases, with 6 bases sitting between them. This CDR3 region has 13 residues. Germline CDR1 and CDR2: SGHVS and FNYEAQ. Written as DNA, the CDR3 is TGTGCCAGCAGCTTACAGGGAAACTATGGCTACACCTTC. Translating gives CASSLQGNYGYTF.

The chain couples TRBV18 to TRBJ2-1; 11 positions agree with TRBD2. Trimming took 3 bases from V and 3 from J; bases not matched to a gene: 4. Per germline, CDR1 KGHSH and CDR2 LQKENI. The CDR3 runs 16 residues. CDR3: CASSPSGGAGYNEQFF. The CDR3 DNA sequence: TGTGCCAGCTCACCTAGCGGGGGGGCCGGCTACAATGAGCAGTTCTTC.

V and J are TRBV19 and TRBJ2-3; maybe TRBD2 (7 bases). The CDR3 is 16 amino acids. Trimming stripped 1 base from V and 2 bases from J, with 13 bases between. CDR1 is LNHDA and CDR2 is SQIVND in the germline V gene (reference sequence). The CDR3 loop is CASSIGAGASTDTQYF. In DNA, the CDR3 is TGTGCCAGTAGTATAGGGGCGGGGGCCTCCACAGATACGCAGTATTTT.

The DNA of the CDR3 is TGTGCCAGTACCAGGGGATCCTTTAGCACAGATACGCAGTATTTT. Encoded protein: CASTRGSFSTDTQYF. The chain uses TRBV27 and TRBJ2-3, with D tentatively TRBD1 (6 bases). CDR1 is MNHEY and CDR2 is SMNVEV in the germline V gene (reference sequence). CDR3 length equals 15 residues. V lost 9 bases to trimming and J lost 0 bases, with 16 bases between them.

The V gene is TRBV4-1, the J gene TRBJ2-3, with D unresolved. V shed 4 bases and J shed 6 bases, with 20 bases lying between them. CDR1 and CDR2 from the germline V gene are MGHRA and YSYEKL. This CDR3 comprises 16 residues. CDR3 nucleotide sequence: TGCGCCAGCAGCCGAGTCGCGAGCTCACCCTCGGATACGCAGTATTTT. Protein product: CASSRVASSPSDTQYF.

The V and J genes are TRBV7-8 and TRBJ2-1; 9 bases align to TRBD2. Germline assignment: CDR1 SGHVS and CDR2 FQNEAQ. CDR3 length: 18 amino acids. Unmatched junction bases numbered 14, after V lost 1 base and J lost 7 bases. For the CDR3, the DNA is TGTGCCAGCAGCTTAGGTCTGGGCGGGGGGGCTCTTCATAATGAGCAGTTCTTC. Residues: CASSLGLGGGALHNEQFF.

The V and J genes are TRBV11-3 and TRBJ2-1; 8 nucleotides agree with TRBD1. Unmatched junction bases numbered 12, after V lost 8 bases and J lost 3 bases. From germline, CDR1 is SGHNT and CDR2 YENEEA. The CDR3 totals 16 residues. CDR3 sequence: CASSSGGLVRYNEQFF. CDR3 nucleotides: TGTGCCAGCTCATCAGGGGGCTTGGTTCGCTACAATGAGCAGTTCTTC.

The gene calls are TRBV7-3 and TRBJ1-2; D is uncertain. Germline lookup yields CDR1 SGHTA and CDR2 FQGTGA. CDR3 length equals 14 residues. Trimming stripped 2 bases from V and 5 bases from J, with 12 bases between. CDR3 nucleotide sequence: TGTGCCAGCAGCTTAGGTGGTGGCAGATATGGCTACACCTTC. It encodes CASSLGGGRYGYTF.

The chain uses TRBV4-1 and TRBJ1-4, with D possibly TRBD1 on 5 matching bases. V gave up 3 bases and J gave up 8 bases, with 16 bases separating them. This CDR3 contains 15 residues. Germline V gives CDR1 MGHRA, CDR2 YSYEKL. CDR3 region: CASSHEGGAGEKLFF. The CDR3 nucleotides are TGCGCCAGCAGCCACGAAGGAGGGGCGGGCGAAAAACTGTTTTTT.

The chain joins TRBV9 to TRBJ2-2; 7 positions agree with TRBD2. V was pared by 3 bases and J by 7 bases, with 6 bases of the junction left unmatched. From germline, CDR1 is SGDLS and CDR2 YYNGEE. CDR3 length: 14 residues. CDR3 bases: TGTGCCAGCAGCGCCCGACTAGCCCACGGGGAGCTGTTTTTT. It is translated as CASSARLAHGELFF.

Turning to this clone: Other DNA sequences in the sample encode the same CDR3. The V gene is TRBV7-3, the J gene TRBJ2-5; 11 bases are a match to TRBD2. Germline values: CDR1 SGHTA, CDR2 FQGTGA. V was pared by 5 bases and J by 5 bases, with 4 bases of the junction left unmatched. The CDR3 has 14 residues. The CDR3 bases are TGTGCCAGCAGCCTCGGGACTAGCGGCGAGACCCAGTACTTC. Residues: CASSLGTSGETQYF.

This chain links TRBV19 with TRBJ2-3; no firm D call. The CDR3 contains 12 residues. V lost 8 bases and J lost 3, with 9 bases in between. Germline loops: CDR1 LNHDA, CDR2 SQIVND (reference sequence). This CDR3 is CASRLQTDTQYF. The DNA of the CDR3 is TGTGCCAGTCGACTCCAGACAGATACGCAGTATTTT.

This chain joins TRBV4-1 and TRBJ1-2, with 7 bases identical to TRBD1. The CDR3 sequence is 15 residues long. V trimming: 4 bases; J trimming: 1 base; junction bases outside the gene matches: 6. Per the germline V gene, CDR1 is MGHRA and CDR2 is YSYEKL. The CDR3 here is CASSPGGGLNYGYTF. CDR3 bases: TGCGCCAGCAGCCCAGGGGGTGGCCTTAACTATGGCTACACCTTC.

V and J are TRBV5-1 and TRBJ1-2; TRBD1 might be the D (5 bases). The CDR3 sequence is 16 residues long. Germline V gene sequence: CDR1 SGHRS, CDR2 YFSETQ. V was shortened by 0 bases and J by 4 bases, with 16 bases between the two germline ends. As DNA, the CDR3 is TGCGCCAGCAGCTTGGACCGGGGGGACTCCAGCTATGGCTACACCTTC. Amino acids: CASSLDRGDSSYGYTF.

In its sample, this clone was seen once. J is TRBJ2-5 and V is TRBV6-1, with no clear D. V gave up 7 bases and J gave up 3 bases, with 6 bases separating them. From germline, CDR1 is MNHNS and CDR2 SASEGT. This CDR3 contains 11 residues. The CDR3 is CASNYKETQYF. CDR3 DNA: TGTGCCAGCAACTATAAAGAGACCCAGTACTTC.

The chain uses TRBV29-1 and TRBJ1-2; D might be TRBD1 (6 bases). From germline, CDR1 is SQVTM and CDR2 ANQGSEA. V lost 0 bases to trimming and J lost 2 bases, with 10 bases between them. The CDR3 has 14 amino acids. The CDR3 here is CSVEEGQGNYGYTF. Here the CDR3 DNA reads TGCAGCGTTGAAGAGGGGCAGGGGAACTATGGCTACACCTTC.